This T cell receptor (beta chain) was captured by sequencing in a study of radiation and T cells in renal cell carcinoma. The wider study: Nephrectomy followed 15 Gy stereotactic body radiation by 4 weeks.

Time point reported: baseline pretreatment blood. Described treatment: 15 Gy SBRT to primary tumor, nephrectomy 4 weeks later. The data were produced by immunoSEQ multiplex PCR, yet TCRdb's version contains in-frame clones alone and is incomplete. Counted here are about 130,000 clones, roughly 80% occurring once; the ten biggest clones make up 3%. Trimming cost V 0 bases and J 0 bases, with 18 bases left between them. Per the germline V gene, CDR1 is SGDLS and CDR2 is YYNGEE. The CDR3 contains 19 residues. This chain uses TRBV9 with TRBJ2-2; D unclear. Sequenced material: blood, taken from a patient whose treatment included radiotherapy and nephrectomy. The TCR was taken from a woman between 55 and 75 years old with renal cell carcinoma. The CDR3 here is CASSVVDLISITNTGELFF. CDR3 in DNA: TGTGCCAGCAGCGTAGTAGACCTAATTAGTATTACGAACACCGGGGAGCTGTTTTTT.